These T cell receptor beta chains were read from a single sample in a study of long-term antiretroviral therapy in people with HIV. The repertoire was sequenced with immunoSEQ multiplex PCR; TCRdb's copy has only in-frame clones and lacks some. The table has 20,000 or so clones, roughly 84% seen once. Sequencing used unsorted PBMCs, obtained 0.1 years before starting antiretroviral therapy. Receptor source: a man aged 18 to 29 with HIV. CDR3s include the opening cysteine and the closing phenylalanine or tryptophan. The D gene is left open where the match is weak. The size entry is marked missing in some rows and otherwise reads once, few, many or a size class.

D gene,J gene,V gene,clone size,CDR3 DNA,CDR3 protein
.,TRBJ2-3,TRBV11-2,few,TGTGCCAGCAGCGGGGGCTGGGATACGCAGTATTTT,CASSGGWDTQYF
.,TRBJ2-5,TRBV18,.,TGTGCCAGCTCACCACGGGCCCAAGAGACCCAGTACTTC,CASSPRAQETQYF
TRBD1,TRBJ1-5,TRBV6-4,.,TGTGCCAGCAGTGAGTCAGGGGGAGGTCAGCCCCAGCATTTT,CASSESGGGQPQHF
TRBD1,TRBJ2-2,TRBV15,.,TGTGCCACCAGCAGAGATAGGACAGGCAACACCGGGGAGCTGTTTTTT,CATSRDRTGNTGELFF
.,TRBJ1-3,TRBV7-2,.,TGTGCCAGCAGCTTAGGGGTCGCCGGAAACACCATATATTTT,CASSLGVAGNTIYF
TRBD2,TRBJ2-2,TRBV5-4,.,TGTGCCAGCAGCCCAGCGGGAGGGCGCACCGGGGAGCTGTTTTTT,CASSPAGGRTGELFF
TRBD2,TRBJ2-7,TRBV28,.,TGTGCCAGCAGTTGGGGGGGAAGCTCCTACGAGCAGTACTTC,CASSWGGSSYEQYF
.,TRBJ1-5,TRBV5-6,few,TGTGCCAGCAGCGCTGGGGATCAGCCCCAGCATTTT,CASSAGDQPQHF
TRBD2,TRBJ2-3,TRBV5-4,.,TGTGCCAGCAGCCGGAGCGGGAGATATGGAGATACGCAGTATTTT,CASSRSGRYGDTQYF
TRBD1,TRBJ2-5,TRBV19,.,TGTGCCAGTAGCCGAGGGACAGGGACAAACCAAGAGACCCAGTACTTC,CASSRGTGTNQETQYF
.,TRBJ1-5,TRBV2,.,TGTGCCAGCAGTGAGAATTCCGGATTGTTAAATCAGCCCCAGCATTTT,CASSENSGLLNQPQHF
TRBD1,TRBJ1-6,TRBV18,.,TGTGCCAGCTCTCGACAGGGAAAGAATAATTCACCCCTCCACTTT,CASSRQGKNNSPLHF
.,TRBJ1-1,TRBV5-4,.,TGTGCCAGCAGCTTTTGGGGGGCTGGGGACACTGAAGCTTTCTTT,CASSFWGAGDTEAFF
TRBD2,TRBJ2-5,TRBV9,.,TGTGCCAGCAGCGTAGAGGGTAGCGGGGGGGCAGAGACCCAGTACTTC,CASSVEGSGGAETQYF
.,TRBJ1-1,TRBV15,.,TGTGCCACCAGCAGGACCGTGAACACTGAAGCTTTCTTT,CATSRTVNTEAFF
TRBD2,TRBJ2-1,TRBV6-1,.,TGTGCCAGCAGTGGACTAGCGGGAGGGAATGAGCAGTTCTTC,CASSGLAGGNEQFF
.,TRBJ1-1,TRBV30,.,TGTGCCTGGAGCGTTGGACCCCTCGCTTTCTTT,CAWSVGPLAFF
TRBD2,TRBJ2-3,TRBV9,.,TGTGCCAGCAGCACCCGACTAGCGGGCACAGATACGCAGTATTTT,CASSTRLAGTDTQYF
TRBD2,TRBJ2-7,TRBV10-1,.,TGCGCCAGCAGTGAGTCCCTAGCGGGTTCCCACGAGCAGTACTTC,CASSESLAGSHEQYF
.,TRBJ2-7,TRBV5-1,.,TGCGCCAGCAGCTCCCGGGACGGCTACGAGCAGTACTTC,CASSSRDGYEQYF
TRBD1,TRBJ1-2,TRBV7-3,.,TGTGCCAGCAGCGACCAGGGGGGCAGCACCTACCGATTCTTC,CASSDQGGSTYRFF
TRBD2,TRBJ2-1,TRBV5-1,.,TGCGCCAGCAGCGAGACTAGCGGAGCCTACAATGAGCAGTTCTTC,CASSETSGAYNEQFF
TRBD2,TRBJ2-1,TRBV19,.,TGTGCCAGTAGGAAAACTAGCGACAATGAGCAGTTCTTC,CASRKTSDNEQFF
TRBD1,TRBJ1-2,TRBV9,.,TGTGCCAGCAGCTTGGGACAGGTGAACTATGGCTACACCTTC,CASSLGQVNYGYTF
.,TRBJ1-2,TRBV27,.,TGTGCCAGCAGTTTTTCGGCCCAAGGCGGCTACACCTTC,CASSFSAQGGYTF
TRBD1,TRBJ1-5,TRBV2,.,TGTGCCAGCAATTCACAGGGGGCCTCTCAGCCCCAGCATTTT,CASNSQGASQPQHF
.,TRBJ1-1,TRBV7-9,.,TGTGCCAGCACCCCCCCTGGAGGTACTGAAGCTTTCTTT,CASTPPGGTEAFF
TRBD1,TRBJ2-6,TRBV6-1,.,TGTGCCAGCAGTGGGGGGACAGGGGTCTCTGGGGCCAACGTCCTGACTTTC,CASSGGTGVSGANVLTF
.,TRBJ2-5,TRBV27,.,TGTGCCAGCAGTTTAGGGGCTAGCAGCCAAGAGACCCAGTACTTC,CASSLGASSQETQYF
.,TRBJ2-6,TRBV5-6,once,TGTGCCAGCAGCTGGGGGGTCGGGGCCAACGTCCTGACTTTC,CASSWGVGANVLTF
.,TRBJ1-2,TRBV27,.,TGTGCCAGCAGTCGGGCTTATACGGGGGCGGCCTATGGCTACACCTTC,CASSRAYTGAAYGYTF
.,TRBJ2-2,TRBV14,.,TGTGCCAGCAGCCGCTACTACAGGGTCGCGAACACCGGGGAGCTGTTTTTT,CASSRYYRVANTGELFF
TRBD1,TRBJ2-7,TRBV4-2,few,TGTGCCAGCAGCCAAGATCTCGAGACAGGGGGCGAGCAGTACTTC,CASSQDLETGGEQYF
.,TRBJ1-4,TRBV6-5,.,TGTGCCGTACCGGGAGTTCCTAATGAAAAACTGTTTTTT,CAVPGVPNEKLFF
.,TRBJ2-1,TRBV18,.,TGTGCCAGCTCACCTACGGGAGCATCCTACAATGAGCAGTTCTTC,CASSPTGASYNEQFF
TRBD1,TRBJ1-1,TRBV9,.,TGTGCCAGCAGCGCAAGAACAGGGGAAAACACTGAAGCTTTCTTT,CASSARTGENTEAFF
.,TRBJ1-4,TRBV7-2,.,TGTGCCAGCAGCTTAGCGGGGTATACTAATGAAAAACTGTTTTTT,CASSLAGYTNEKLFF
.,TRBJ1-2,TRBV7-2,.,TGTGCCAGCAGCTTATTAACGTATGGCTACACCTTC,CASSLLTYGYTF
.,TRBJ2-2,TRBV12-5,medium-sized,TGTGCTAGTGGTAAGAAGGGGGGCGGAACCGGGGAGCTGTTTTTT,CASGKKGGGTGELFF
.,TRBJ1-1,TRBV2,.,TGTGCCAGCAGTGAGTCGGGATTTGGGCCCATGAACACTGAAGCTTTCTTT,CASSESGFGPMNTEAFF
.,TRBJ2-5,TRBV27,once,TGTGCCAGCAGTTTTGAGGGGAATGAGGAGACCCAGTACTTC,CASSFEGNEETQYF
.,TRBJ2-7,TRBV18,.,TGTGCCAGCTCACCGACGGGTCCCTCCTACGAGCAGTACTTC,CASSPTGPSYEQYF
.,TRBJ1-5,TRBV25-1,.,TGTGCCAGCAGTGACTCAGGGCGTGGGCCCCAGCATTTT,CASSDSGRGPQHF
.,TRBJ2-3,TRBV7-9,.,TGTGCCAGCAGCTTAGTTGCGGACCGCACAGATACGCAGTATTTT,CASSLVADRTDTQYF